These 7 T cell receptor beta chains share one sample of origin, sequenced in a study of OX40 agonist ivuxolimab in advanced cancers. TCRdb keeps only in-frame clones here, not all; method: immunoSEQ multiplex PCR. Among about 58,000 clones, 70% to 90% were seen once, and the ten largest hold about 12%. Sequenced material: CD4+ or CD8+ T cells sorted from blood, taken in a trial of the OX40 agonist ivuxolimab. These receptors originate from an adult with an advanced solid tumor such as melanoma, head and neck, liver or kidney cancer.

This clone was picked up one time. The rearrangement links TRBV7-2 to TRBJ2-7; D might be TRBD2 (6 bases). Per the germline V gene, CDR1 is SGHTA and CDR2 is FQGNSA. CDR3 length: 17 amino acids. The V end was cut by 2 bases, the J end by 2 bases, with 19 bases between. In DNA form, the CDR3 reads TGTGCCAGCAGCTTATTGGGGGGACTGACGGGCACCTACGAGCAGTACTTC. Its protein is CASSLLGGLTGTYEQYF.

V usage is TRBV2 and J usage is TRBJ1-5, with 10 bases that match TRBD1. The V gene end was trimmed by 6 bases and the J gene end by 3 bases; junction bases not matched to a gene: 5. CDR1 and CDR2 (germline): SNHLY, FYNNEI. The CDR3 loop spans 15 amino acids. The CDR3 reads CASSRDRGINQPQHF. The CDR3 region has the DNA TGTGCCAGCAGCCGGGACAGGGGCATCAATCAGCCCCAGCATTTT.

This clone was seen once. The J gene is TRBJ2-3, the V gene TRBV5-6; D is uncertain. CDR1 and CDR2 from the germline V gene are SGHDT and YYEEEE. The CDR3 spans 16 residues. The V end lost 4 bases, the J end lost 0 bases, and 15 bases lay between the germline ends. The CDR3 spells CASSEDPLMSTDTQYF. For the CDR3, the DNA is TGTGCCAGCAGCGAGGACCCACTGATGAGCACAGATACGCAGTATTTT. Together with reference TRBV5-6 and TRBJ2-3, the CDR3 gives the full variable domain: DAGVTQSPTHLIKTRGQQVTLRCSPKSGHDTVSWYQQALGQGPQFIFQYYEEEERQRGNFPDRFSGHQFPNYSSELNVNALLLGDSALYLCASSEDPLMSTDTQYFGPGTRLTVL.

The J gene is TRBJ2-1, the V gene TRBV28; the match to TRBD2 covers 10 bases. This CDR3 spans 18 amino acids. In germline, CDR1 is MDHEN, CDR2 SYDVKM. J lost 6 bases, V lost 6 bases, and 17 bases had no gene match. CDR3 sequence: CASSSVVPSGSPGNEQFF. In nucleotides, the CDR3 is TGTGCCAGCAGCTCTGTTGTGCCTAGCGGGAGTCCCGGCAATGAGCAGTTCTTC.

The count of this clone is one. This chain links TRBV5-5 with TRBJ2-7; D call uncertain. The germline V gene encodes CDR1 SGHKS and CDR2 YYEKEE (reference sequence). CDR3 length: 14 residues. Trimming shortened V by 0 bases and J by 6 bases, and 13 bases separated the two germline ends. The CDR3 DNA reads TGTGCCAGCAGCTTGGCCCAGGCAAGGCGCGAGCAGTACGTC. Amino acids: CASSLAQARREQYV.

The chain recombines TRBV4-3 with TRBJ2-1; 9 nucleotides agree with TRBD2. The length of the CDR3 is 15 residues. The V gene end was trimmed by 2 bases and the J gene end by 7 bases; junction bases not matched to a gene: 6. Germline V lookup: CDR1 LGHNA, CDR2 YSLEER. This CDR3 reads CASSQFNGLANEQFF. The CDR3 nucleotides read TGCGCCAGCAGCCAATTTAACGGACTAGCGAATGAGCAGTTCTTC.

The chain employs TRBV30 and TRBJ2-7; D not certain. The CDR3 has 11 residues. In germline, CDR1 is GTSNPN, CDR2 SVGIG (reference sequence). The ends were cut back, 3 bases at V and 0 bases at J, with 3 bases in the middle. The CDR3 spells CAWSDSYEQYF. CDR3 DNA: TGTGCCTGGAGCGACTCCTACGAGCAGTACTTC.